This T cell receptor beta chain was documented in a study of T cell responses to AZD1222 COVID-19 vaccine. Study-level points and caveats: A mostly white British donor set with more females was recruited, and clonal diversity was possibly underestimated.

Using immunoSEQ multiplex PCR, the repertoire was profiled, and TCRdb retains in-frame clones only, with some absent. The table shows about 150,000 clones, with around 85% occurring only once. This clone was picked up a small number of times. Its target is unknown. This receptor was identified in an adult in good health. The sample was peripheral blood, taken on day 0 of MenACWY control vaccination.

The CDR3 protein is CASSWGGVVNTEAFF. The CDR3 coding sequence is TGCGCCAGCAGCTGGGGAGGGGTCGTGAACACTGAAGCTTTCTTT. The rearrangement links TRBV5-1 to TRBJ1-1; TRBD1 might be the D (5 bases). CDR1 and CDR2 from the germline V gene are SGHRS and YFSETQ. V shed 3 bases and J shed 0 bases, with 12 bases lying between them. The length of the CDR3 is 15 residues.